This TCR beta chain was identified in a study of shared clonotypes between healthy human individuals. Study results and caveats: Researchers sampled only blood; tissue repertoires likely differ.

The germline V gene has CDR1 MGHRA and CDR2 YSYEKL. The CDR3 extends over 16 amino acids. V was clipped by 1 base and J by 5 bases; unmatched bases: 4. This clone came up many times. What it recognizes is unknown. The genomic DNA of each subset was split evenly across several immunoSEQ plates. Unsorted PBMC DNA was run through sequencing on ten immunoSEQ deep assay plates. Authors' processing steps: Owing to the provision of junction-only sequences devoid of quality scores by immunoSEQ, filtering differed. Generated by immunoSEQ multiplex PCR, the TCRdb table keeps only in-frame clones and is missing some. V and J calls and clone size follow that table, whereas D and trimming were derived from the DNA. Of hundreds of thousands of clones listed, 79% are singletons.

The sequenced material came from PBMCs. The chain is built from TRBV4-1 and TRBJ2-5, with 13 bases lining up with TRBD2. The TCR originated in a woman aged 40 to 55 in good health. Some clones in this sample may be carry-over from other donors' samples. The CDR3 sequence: CASSQGTSGRMETQYF. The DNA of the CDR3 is TGCGCCAGCAGCCAAGGGACTAGCGGGAGAATGGAGACCCAGTACTTC.